This record concerns one T cell receptor beta chain sequence. Its target is not known. This CDR3 comprises 13 residues. In germline, CDR1 is MNHEY, CDR2 SVGAGI. Trimming shortened V by 6 bases and J by 8 bases, and 11 bases separated the two germline ends. The repertoire was sequenced with immunoSEQ multiplex PCR; TCRdb's copy has only in-frame clones and lacks some. The table records millions of clones, approximately 92% of them present only once. The sample is drawn from a study of shared clonotypes between healthy human individuals. General observations from the study: Owing to a small donor count, the genetic and exposure-history diversity represented was limited.

The sequence came from a man aged 18 to 30 in good health. The V call is TRBV6-5, the J call TRBJ1-6; D gene ambiguous. The material sequenced was naive CD4+ T cells sorted from blood. Subset indicated: CD45RA+ positively selected. The CDR3 region is CASRLGTDSPLHF. CDR3 in DNA: TGTGCCAGCAGACTGGGTACGGATTCACCCCTCCACTTT.